Below are 32 T cell receptor beta chains sequenced from a single sample in a study of metastatic and nonmetastatic thyroid tumors. Patients underwent thyroid surgery, and none had received any treatment before it. TCRdb re-clonotyped the PCR reads via MiXCR. This sample has approximately 18,000 clones; 26% occur once, and the top ten carry roughly 23%. The specimen sequenced was tumor tissue. Receptors originate from a female donor with papillary thyroid cancer or a benign thyroid nodule (not recorded which). Some clones in this sample may be carry-over from other donors' samples.

This clone appeared many times. V and J are TRBV4-1 and TRBJ2-2; TRBD2 matches 7 bases. V trimming: 6 bases; J trimming: 4 bases; junction bases outside the gene matches: 5. The CDR3 covers 14 residues. Per germline, CDR1 MGHRA and CDR2 YSYEKL. In DNA, the CDR3 is TGCGCCAGCAGGGTCCCGGGGGGCACCGGGGAGCTGTTTTTT. Protein: CASRVPGGTGELFF.

This clone was recorded at least ten times. V gene TRBV3-1 combines with J gene TRBJ1-2; the match to TRBD1 covers 7 bases. CDR3 length equals 14 residues. Losses at the gene ends were 1 base for V and 6 bases for J; bases not matched to a gene: 5. Germline V gene sequence: CDR1 LGHDT, CDR2 YNNKEL (reference sequence). CDR3 sequence: CASSQVDRADGYTF. CDR3 sequence (DNA): TGTGCCAGCAGCCAAGTTGACAGGGCGGATGGCTACACCTTC.

The J gene is TRBJ2-2, the V gene TRBV5-1; D is possibly TRBD1 or TRBD2 (5 bases each). This CDR3 has 14 residues. Germline values: CDR1 SGHRS, CDR2 YFSETQ. Deletions cut 4 bases from V and 5 bases from J, with 12 bases between. This CDR3 is CASSTGTGTGELFF. Here the CDR3 DNA reads TGCGCCAGCAGCACCGGGACGGGAACCGGGGAGCTGTTTTTT.

As concerns this clone: Relative to the germline gene, one junction end is altered; a read error may explain this. This chain links TRBV27 with TRBJ1-5; 8 positions agree with TRBD1. The CDR3 totals 12 residues. Germline loops: CDR1 MNHEY, CDR2 SMNVEV (reference sequence). The CDR3 DNA is TGTGCCAGCATACAGGGGGGGCAGCACCAGCATTTT. It encodes CASIQGGQHQHF.

The chain recombines TRBV3-1 with TRBJ2-7; the D gene is possibly TRBD1 (7 bases). V dropped 1 base and J dropped 4 bases, with 20 bases sitting between them. Germline V lookup: CDR1 LGHDT, CDR2 YNNKEL (reference sequence). CDR3 length: 17 amino acids. The CDR3 region is CASSQGFGRDSQYEQYF. The CDR3 DNA is TGTGCCAGCAGCCAAGGGTTCGGGCGGGACAGCCAATACGAGCAGTACTTC.

The table lists this clone with many counts. The chain carries TRBV24-1 and TRBJ2-1, with 12 bases aligning to TRBD2. The trim removed 7 bases at V and 1 base at J, leaving 4 bases unmatched. There are 16 residues in the CDR3. Germline CDR1 is KGHDR and CDR2 is SFDVKD. DNA of the CDR3: TGTGCCACCAGACTAGCGGGAGGTAAGTCCTACAATGAGCAGTTCTTC. Translation: CATRLAGGKSYNEQFF.

Ten or more counts support this clone. The chain is built from TRBV18 and TRBJ1-5, with a weak D call TRBD1 (5 bases). The CDR3 contains 13 residues. Germline V gene lookup returns CDR1 KGHSH and CDR2 LQKENI. V was pared by 4 bases and J by 5 bases, with 9 bases between. CDR3 loop: CASSLLGDQPQHF. The CDR3 region has the DNA TGTGCCAGCTCACTATTGGGGGATCAGCCCCAGCATTTT.

By share, this clone counts as medium-sized. The CDR3 nucleotides are TGTGCCAGCGGACAGGGGAGCTATGGCTACACCTTC. Translation gives CASGQGSYGYTF. The rearrangement joins TRBV12-3 or TRBV12-4 to TRBJ1-2; 9 positions agree with TRBD1. This CDR3 is built from 12 residues. The junction had 2 bases not matched to a gene; V was cut back by 8 bases and J by 4 bases.

This clone appeared many times. V and J are TRBV7-8 and TRBJ2-5, with TRBD2 matching over 8 bases. Trimming at V came to 5 bases and at J to 2 bases, leaving 16 bases not matched to a gene. The CDR3 has 18 amino acids. In germline, CDR1 is SGHVS, CDR2 FQNEAQ. CDR3 sequence (DNA): TGTGCCAGCAGCCCCAGGTTCGGGGGGGCCAGAGAGCAAGAGACCCAGTACTTC. Its translation is CASSPRFGGAREQETQYF.

This clone is judged medium-sized. The gene calls are TRBV30 and TRBJ2-3; TRBD1 agrees at 9 bases. The CDR3 has 15 amino acids. With 2 bases clipped from V and 10 bases from J, the junction kept 13 bases outside the gene matches. Germline V gives CDR1 GTSNPN, CDR2 SVGIG (reference sequence). The CDR3 is CAWSRGQGGGSSQYF. In DNA form, the CDR3 reads TGTGCCTGGAGTCGGGGACAGGGCGGAGGGTCCTCGCAGTATTTT.

This clone was detected ten times or more. Other DNA sequences in this sample translate to the same CDR3. This chain joins TRBV28 and TRBJ1-1; 7 nucleotides line up with TRBD1. This CDR3 comprises 14 residues. J was trimmed by 2 bases and V by 4 bases; bases with no gene match: 4. Germline CDR1 MDHEN, CDR2 SYDVKM. The CDR3 coding sequence is TGTGCCAGCAGTTCCGGACAGGTCAACACTGAAGCTTTCTTT. This encodes CASSSGQVNTEAFF.

This clone appeared a few times. At one of its ends the junction is not consistent with the germline gene, which may arise from a read error. This chain connects TRBV12-3 or TRBV12-4 to TRBJ1-2; unclear D gene. CDR3 length: 12 residues. CDR3 coding DNA: TGTGCCAGCAGTTTGCATAACTATGTCTACACCTTC. Residues: CASSLHNYVYTF.

V is TRBV6-4 and J is TRBJ2-2, with TRBD2 matching over 10 bases. Trimming cost V 5 bases and J 3 bases; bases outside gene matches: 0. CDR1 and CDR2 from the germline V gene are MRHNA and SNTAGT. CDR3 length: 14 amino acids. The CDR3 protein is CASSLAGDTGELFF. As DNA, the CDR3 is TGTGCCAGCAGTCTAGCGGGAGACACCGGGGAGCTGTTTTTT.

This clone occurred many times. A read error is possible here, since a much larger clone lies one base away. The chain uses TRBV7-3 and TRBJ2-3; 7 nucleotides agree with TRBD2. This CDR3 is built from 15 residues. Per germline, CDR1 SGHTA and CDR2 FQGTGA. J was trimmed by 13 bases and V by 4 bases; bases with no gene match: 17. The CDR3 loop is CASSSTWTTSGGKYF. The CDR3, as DNA: TGTGCCAGCAGCTCAACCTGGACTACCTCGGGAGGAAAGTATTTT.

This clone was seen many times. The chain carries TRBV7-8 and TRBJ2-7; D might be TRBD2 (5 bases). Trimming left V 3 bases short and J 2 bases short, with 5 bases between. In germline, CDR1 is SGHVS, CDR2 FQNEAQ. The CDR3 contains 12 residues. As DNA, the CDR3 is TGTGCCAGCAGCTTGAGGGCCTACGAGCAGTACTTC. Amino acid sequence: CASSLRAYEQYF.

At least ten counts were recorded for this clone. In DNA form, the CDR3 reads TGCGCCAGCAGCTTTAACGATCCCACCTACGAGCAGTACTTC. Protein sequence: CASSFNDPTYEQYF. The rearrangement links TRBV5-1 to TRBJ2-7; D remains ambiguous. The V gene lost 2 bases and the J gene lost 2 bases, with 11 bases spanning the gap. Looked up from germline, CDR1 is SGHRS and CDR2 is YFSETQ. This CDR3 comprises 14 residues.

The chain carries TRBV4-2 and TRBJ2-7, with 8 bases lining up with TRBD2. Germline V CDR1 and CDR2: LGHNA, YNFKEQ. V was clipped by 0 bases and J by 2 bases; unmatched bases: 6. The CDR3 runs 16 residues. The CDR3 sequence is CASSQDGGRPPYEQYF. CDR3 sequence (DNA): TGTGCCAGCAGCCAAGATGGCGGGAGGCCCCCCTACGAGCAGTACTTC.

This clone is labeled medium-sized. The sample holds other DNA sequences that translate to the same CDR3. The chain joins TRBV20-1 to TRBJ1-2, with D uncertain. The CDR3 extends over 14 amino acids. Deletions cut 6 bases from V and 1 base from J, with 15 bases between. CDR1 and CDR2 from the germline V gene are DFQATT and SNEGSKA (reference sequence). CDR3 amino acids: CSAPGEGGNYGYTF. CDR3 sequence (DNA): TGCAGTGCACCTGGGGAGGGAGGTAACTATGGCTACACCTTC.

This chain uses TRBV6-1 with TRBJ2-3, with a possible D match to TRBD1 (5 bases). This CDR3 spans 14 amino acids. V dropped 8 bases and J dropped 2 bases, with 14 bases sitting between them. Germline V lookup: CDR1 MNHNS, CDR2 SASEGT. The DNA for the CDR3 is TGTGCCAGCGGTGGGGCCGAAGCCACAGATACGCAGTATTTT. This codes for CASGGAEATDTQYF.

V and J are TRBV20-1 and TRBJ2-3; perhaps TRBD2 as D (5 bases). V lost 6 bases and J lost 1, with 11 bases in between. The CDR3 length is 13 residues. Germline CDR1 reads DFQATT; CDR2 reads SNEGSKA (reference sequence). The chain's CDR3 is CSAEGGGTDTQYF. As DNA, the CDR3 is TGCAGTGCAGAGGGTGGGGGCACAGATACGCAGTATTTT.

Ten or more counts support this clone. The chain links TRBV7-3 to TRBJ1-1; 9 nucleotides align to TRBD1. This CDR3 has 14 residues. Per the germline V gene, CDR1 is SGHTA and CDR2 is FQGTGA. V was pared by 5 bases and J by 5 bases, with 6 bases of the junction left unmatched. CDR3: CASSATGGMTEAFF. CDR3 bases: TGTGCCAGCAGCGCGACAGGGGGAATGACTGAAGCTTTCTTT.

This clone was counted between two and nine times. The chain couples TRBV24-1 to TRBJ1-1; D remains ambiguous. Germline-derived CDR1 and CDR2 are KGHDR and SFDVKD. The ends were cut back, 4 bases at V and 7 bases at J, with 15 bases in the middle. This CDR3 is built from 14 residues. The CDR3 sequence: CATSDSRSPLEAFF. The CDR3 nucleotides read TGTGCCACCAGTGACTCCAGGAGCCCCCTTGAAGCTTTCTTT.

This chain links TRBV6-1 with TRBJ1-3, with 8 positions matching TRBD1. CDR1 and CDR2 (germline): MNHNS, SASEGT. Trimming cost V 5 bases and J 6 bases; bases outside gene matches: 15. This CDR3 region has 17 residues. CDR3 coding DNA: TGTGCCAGCAGTCCCCGAGGCGGACAGGGTAAAGTAAACACCATATATTTT. Translation gives CASSPRGGQGKVNTIYF.

This clone was observed a handful of times. One junction end does not reproduce the germline sequence, and a read error may be involved. This chain joins TRBV6-1 and TRBJ2-3; D is unresolved. The germline CDR1 and CDR2 sequences are MNHNS and SASEGT. The CDR3 length is 13 residues. The CDR3 sequence is CASKVGYTYTQYF. The CDR3 DNA follows: TGTGCCAGCAAAGTGGGTTACACATATACGCAGTATTTT.

The V call is TRBV20-1, the J call TRBJ1-5; D ambiguous. Trimming cost V 7 bases and J 0 bases, with 13 bases left between them. The CDR3 contains 14 residues. The germline CDR1 and CDR2 sequences are DFQATT and SNEGSKA (reference sequence). CDR3 bases: TGCAGTGTAGCGAGGGAACATAGCAATCAGCCCCAGCATTTT. Residues: CSVAREHSNQPQHF.

This clone was counted ten times or more. Additional DNA sequences in this sample encode the identical CDR3. The genes are TRBV19 and TRBJ1-1; D is unresolved. The CDR3 consists of 13 residues. V dropped 4 bases and J dropped 3 bases, with 9 bases sitting between them. Germline CDR1 and CDR2: LNHDA and SQIVND (reference sequence). CDR3 nucleotide sequence: TGTGCCAGTAGTAGGGCGGGCGACACTGAAGCTTTCTTT. It translates to CASSRAGDTEAFF.

In the case of this clone: Its ends do not fully match the called genes, so a read error is possible. For the CDR3, the DNA is TGTGCCAGCAGTTGGGGCGGGAACGCCTACAATGAGCATTTCTTC. This sequence encodes CASSWGGNAYNEHFF. This chain links TRBV11-2 with TRBJ2-1, with D perhaps TRBD2 (6 bases). Germline V gene data show CDR1 as SGHAT and CDR2 as FQNNGV. The CDR3 sequence is 15 residues long.

This clone has at least ten counts. The genes are TRBV3-1 and TRBJ2-5; possible D gene TRBD2, 5 bases. Deletions cut 4 bases from V and 6 bases from J, with 9 bases between. The CDR3 runs 12 residues. Germline V CDR1 and CDR2: LGHDT, YNNKEL (reference sequence). This CDR3 reads CASSPERQTQYF. The CDR3 DNA follows: TGTGCCAGCAGCCCGGAGCGGCAGACCCAGTACTTC.

This clone has at least ten counts. The V and J genes are TRBV5-1 and TRBJ2-7, with 9 bases that match TRBD1. V dropped 3 bases and J dropped 4; count of bases not matched to a gene: 5. This CDR3 spans 14 amino acids. Germline V gene lookup returns CDR1 SGHRS and CDR2 YFSETQ. In nucleotides, the CDR3 is TGCGCCAGCAGCTCCGGGACAGGGCTTTACGAGCAGTACTTC. It translates to CASSSGTGLYEQYF.

The V gene is TRBV11-2, the J gene TRBJ2-5; 10 bases line up with TRBD1. The V and J ends lost 5 bases and 4 bases, in that order; junction bases with no gene match: 7. Germline V gives CDR1 SGHAT, CDR2 FQNNGV. CDR3 length: 15 amino acids. This CDR3 is CASSVFDRGLETQYF. The DNA of the CDR3 is TGTGCCAGCAGCGTATTCGACAGGGGGCTAGAGACCCAGTACTTC.

This clone showed up many times. V usage is TRBV6-1 and J usage is TRBJ1-4, with 7 bases identical to TRBD1. Germline CDR1 reads MNHNS; CDR2 reads SASEGT. The V and J ends lost 6 bases and 2 bases, in that order; junction bases with no gene match: 9. The CDR3 consists of 16 residues. CDR3 nucleotide sequence: TGTGCCAGCAGCCCCCATCCGGGACAGACTAATGAAAAACTGTTTTTT. Residues: CASSPHPGQTNEKLFF.

A note on this clone: Given the absence of the conserved phenylalanine or tryptophan at the CDR3 end, a read error is likely. V is TRBV10-3 and J is TRBJ1-2, with a tentative D call TRBD1 (5 bases). Germline V gene data show CDR1 as ENHRY and CDR2 as SYGVKD. The length of the CDR3 is 14 residues. DNA for the CDR3: TGTGCCATGGGGTCGGGGGTTCGGAACTATGTCTACACCGTC. This codes for CAMGSGVRNYVYTV.